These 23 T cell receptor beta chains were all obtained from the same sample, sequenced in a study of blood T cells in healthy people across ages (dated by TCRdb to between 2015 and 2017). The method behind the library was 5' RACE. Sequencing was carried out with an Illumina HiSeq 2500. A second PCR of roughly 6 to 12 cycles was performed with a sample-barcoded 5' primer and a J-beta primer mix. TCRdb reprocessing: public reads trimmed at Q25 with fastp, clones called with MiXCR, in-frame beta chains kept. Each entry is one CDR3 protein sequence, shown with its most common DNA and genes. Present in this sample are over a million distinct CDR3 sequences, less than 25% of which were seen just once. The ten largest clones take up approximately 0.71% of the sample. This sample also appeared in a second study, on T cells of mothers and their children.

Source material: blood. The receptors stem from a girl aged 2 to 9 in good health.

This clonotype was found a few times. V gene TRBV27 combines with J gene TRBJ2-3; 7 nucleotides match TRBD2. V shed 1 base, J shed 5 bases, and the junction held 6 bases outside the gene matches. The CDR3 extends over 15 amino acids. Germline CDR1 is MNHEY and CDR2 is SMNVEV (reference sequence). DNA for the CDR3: TGTGCCAGCAGTTTATTGGCGGGAGACGAAGATACGCAGTATTTT. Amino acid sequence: CASSLLAGDEDTQYF.

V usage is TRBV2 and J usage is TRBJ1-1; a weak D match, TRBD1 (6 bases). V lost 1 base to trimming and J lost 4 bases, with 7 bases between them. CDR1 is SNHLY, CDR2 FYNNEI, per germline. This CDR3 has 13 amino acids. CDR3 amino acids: CASSEDRVTEAFF. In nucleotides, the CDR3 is TGTGCCAGCAGTGAAGACAGGGTCACTGAAGCTTTCTTT.

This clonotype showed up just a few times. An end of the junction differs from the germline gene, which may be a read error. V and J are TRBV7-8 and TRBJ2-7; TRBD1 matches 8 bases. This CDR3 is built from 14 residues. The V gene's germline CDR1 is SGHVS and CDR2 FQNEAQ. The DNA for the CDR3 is TGTGCCAGCGACACAGGGACAGGAAAGTACGAGCAGTGCTTC. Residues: CASDTGTGKYEQCF.

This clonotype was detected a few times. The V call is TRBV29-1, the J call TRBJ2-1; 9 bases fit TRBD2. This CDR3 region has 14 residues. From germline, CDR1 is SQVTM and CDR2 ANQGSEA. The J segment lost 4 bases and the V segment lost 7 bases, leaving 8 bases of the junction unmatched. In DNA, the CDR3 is TGCAGCGGTAAAAGCGGGGGGTCGTACAATGAGCAGTTCTTC. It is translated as CSGKSGGSYNEQFF.

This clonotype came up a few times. The CDR3 DNA is TGTGCCTCCGGCCCAGTTTTCAATCAGCCCCAGCATTTT. Amino acid sequence: CASGPVFNQPQHF. This chain joins TRBV28 and TRBJ1-5, with D unclear. Looked up from germline, CDR1 is MDHEN and CDR2 is SYDVKM. V shed 11 bases and J shed 3 bases, with 14 bases lying between them. The CDR3 runs 13 residues.

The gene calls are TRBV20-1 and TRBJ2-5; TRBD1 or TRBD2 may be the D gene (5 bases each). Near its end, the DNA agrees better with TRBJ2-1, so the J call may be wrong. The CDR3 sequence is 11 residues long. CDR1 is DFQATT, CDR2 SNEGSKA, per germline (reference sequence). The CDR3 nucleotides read TGCAGTGCAAACGAGGGGCATGAGCAGTTCTTC. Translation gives CSANEGHEQFF.

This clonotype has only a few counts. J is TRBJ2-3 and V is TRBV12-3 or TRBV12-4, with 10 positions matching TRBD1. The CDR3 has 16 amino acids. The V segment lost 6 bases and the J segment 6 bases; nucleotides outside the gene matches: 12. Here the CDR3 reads CASSSMEDRGQDTQYF. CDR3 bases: TGTGCCAGCAGCTCAATGGAAGACAGGGGGCAGGATACGCAGTATTTT.

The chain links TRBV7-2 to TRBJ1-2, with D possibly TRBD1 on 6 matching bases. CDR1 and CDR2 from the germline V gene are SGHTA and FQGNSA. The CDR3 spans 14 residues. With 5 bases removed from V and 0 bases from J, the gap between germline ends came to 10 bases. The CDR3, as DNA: TGTGCCAGCAGCCGACAGGTGGCTAACTATGGCTACACCTTC. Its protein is CASSRQVANYGYTF.

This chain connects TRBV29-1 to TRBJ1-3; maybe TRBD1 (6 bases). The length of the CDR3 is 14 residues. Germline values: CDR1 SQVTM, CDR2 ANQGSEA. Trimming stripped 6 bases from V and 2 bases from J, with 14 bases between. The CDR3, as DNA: TGCAGCGTCGACTTCCAGGGGACTGGAAACACCATATATTTT. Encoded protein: CSVDFQGTGNTIYF. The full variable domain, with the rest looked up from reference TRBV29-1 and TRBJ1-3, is SAVISQKPSRDICQRGTSLTIQCQVDSQVTMMFWYRQQPGQSLTLIATANQGSEATYESGFVIDKFPISRPNLTFSTLTVSNMSPEDSSIYLCSVDFQGTGNTIYFGEGSWLTVV.

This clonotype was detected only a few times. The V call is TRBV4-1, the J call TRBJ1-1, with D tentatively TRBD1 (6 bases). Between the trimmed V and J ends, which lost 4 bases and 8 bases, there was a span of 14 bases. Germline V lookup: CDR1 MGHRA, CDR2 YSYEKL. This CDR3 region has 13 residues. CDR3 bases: TGCGCCAGCAGCCCGAATACCGGGACAGAAGCTTTCTTT. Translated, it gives CASSPNTGTEAFF.

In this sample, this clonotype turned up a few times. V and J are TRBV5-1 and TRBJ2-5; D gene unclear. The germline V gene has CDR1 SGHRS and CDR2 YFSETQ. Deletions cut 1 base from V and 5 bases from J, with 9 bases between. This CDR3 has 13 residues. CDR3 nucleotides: TGCGCCAGCAGCTTGCAGGCAGAGGAGACCCAGTACTTC. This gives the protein CASSLQAEETQYF.

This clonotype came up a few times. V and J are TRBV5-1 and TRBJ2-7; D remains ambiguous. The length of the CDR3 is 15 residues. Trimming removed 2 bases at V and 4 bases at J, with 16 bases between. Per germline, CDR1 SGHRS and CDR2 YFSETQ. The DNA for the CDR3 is TGCGCCAGCAGCTTTAACACCAGACTCACTTACGAGCAGTACTTC. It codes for CASSFNTRLTYEQYF. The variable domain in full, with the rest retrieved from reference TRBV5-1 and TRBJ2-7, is KAGVTQTPRYLIKTRGQQVTLSCSPISGHRSVSWYQQTPGQGLQFLFEYFSETQRNKGNFPGRFSGRQFSNSRSEMNVSTLELGDSALYLCASSFNTRLTYEQYFGPGTRLTVT.

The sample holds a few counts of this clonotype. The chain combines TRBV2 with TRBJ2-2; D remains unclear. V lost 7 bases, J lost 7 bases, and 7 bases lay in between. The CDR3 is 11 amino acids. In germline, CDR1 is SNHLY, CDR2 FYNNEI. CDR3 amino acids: CASKFGGELFF. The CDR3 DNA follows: TGTGCCAGCAAGTTTGGCGGGGAGCTGTTTTTT.

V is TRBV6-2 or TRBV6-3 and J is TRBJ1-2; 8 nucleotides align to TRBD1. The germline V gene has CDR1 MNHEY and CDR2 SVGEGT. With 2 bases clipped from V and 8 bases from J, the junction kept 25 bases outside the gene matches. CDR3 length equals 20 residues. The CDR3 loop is CASSYPAGGAKKGSKGGYTF. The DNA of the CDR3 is TGTGCCAGCAGTTACCCGGCAGGGGGCGCGAAAAAGGGATCGAAAGGAGGCTACACCTTC.

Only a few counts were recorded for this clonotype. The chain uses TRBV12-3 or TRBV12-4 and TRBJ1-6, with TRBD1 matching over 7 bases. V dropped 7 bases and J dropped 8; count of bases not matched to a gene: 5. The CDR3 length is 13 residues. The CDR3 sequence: CASTPTGYSPLHF. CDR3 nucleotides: TGTGCCAGCACCCCGACAGGGTATTCACCCCTCCACTTT.

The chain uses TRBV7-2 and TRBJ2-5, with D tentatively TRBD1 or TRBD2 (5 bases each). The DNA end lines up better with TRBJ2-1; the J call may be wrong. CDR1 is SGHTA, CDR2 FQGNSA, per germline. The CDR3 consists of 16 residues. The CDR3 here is CASSLLTGRTYNEQFF. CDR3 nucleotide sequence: TGTGCCAGCAGCTTACTTACGGGACGCACCTACAATGAGCAGTTCTTC.

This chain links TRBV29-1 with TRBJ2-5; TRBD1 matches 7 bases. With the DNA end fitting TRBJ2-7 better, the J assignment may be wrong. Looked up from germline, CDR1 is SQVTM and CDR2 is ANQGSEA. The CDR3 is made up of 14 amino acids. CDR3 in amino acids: CSVATGASSYEQYF. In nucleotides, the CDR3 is TGCAGCGTTGCTACAGGGGCAAGCTCCTACGAGCAGTACTTC.

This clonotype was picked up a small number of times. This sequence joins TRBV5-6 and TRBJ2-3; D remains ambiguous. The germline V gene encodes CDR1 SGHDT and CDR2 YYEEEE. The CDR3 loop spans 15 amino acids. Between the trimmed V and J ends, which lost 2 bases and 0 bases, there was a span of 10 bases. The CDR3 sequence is CASSFRRTSTDTQYF. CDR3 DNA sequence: TGTGCCAGCAGCTTCCGTCGAACTAGCACAGATACGCAGTATTTT.

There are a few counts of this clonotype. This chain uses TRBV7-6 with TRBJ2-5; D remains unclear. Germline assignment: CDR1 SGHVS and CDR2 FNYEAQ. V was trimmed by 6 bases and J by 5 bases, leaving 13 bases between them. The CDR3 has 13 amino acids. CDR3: CASRSLLRETQYF. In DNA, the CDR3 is TGTGCCAGCAGGTCTCTCTTAAGGGAGACCCAGTACTTC.

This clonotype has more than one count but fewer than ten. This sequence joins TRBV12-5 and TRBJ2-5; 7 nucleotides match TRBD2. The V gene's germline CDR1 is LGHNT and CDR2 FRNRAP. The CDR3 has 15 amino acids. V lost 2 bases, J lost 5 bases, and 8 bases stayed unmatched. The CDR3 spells CASGLTITSDETQYF. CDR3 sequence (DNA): TGTGCTAGTGGTTTGACGATCACTAGCGACGAGACCCAGTACTTC.

DNA of the CDR3: TGTGCCAGCAGCCCACCTCGGGGGAAAGATGAGCAGTTCTTC. As protein: CASSPPRGKDEQFF. The chain recombines TRBV9 with TRBJ2-1, with D maybe TRBD2 (6 bases). Germline-derived CDR1 and CDR2 are SGDLS and YYNGEE. Trimming stripped 4 bases from V and 8 bases from J, with 16 bases between. This CDR3 is 14 amino acids long.

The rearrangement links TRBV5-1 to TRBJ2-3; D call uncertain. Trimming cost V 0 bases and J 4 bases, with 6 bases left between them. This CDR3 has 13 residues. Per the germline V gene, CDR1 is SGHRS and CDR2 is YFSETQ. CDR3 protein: CASSLAYADTQYF. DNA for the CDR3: TGCGCCAGCAGCTTGGCCTATGCAGATACGCAGTATTTT.

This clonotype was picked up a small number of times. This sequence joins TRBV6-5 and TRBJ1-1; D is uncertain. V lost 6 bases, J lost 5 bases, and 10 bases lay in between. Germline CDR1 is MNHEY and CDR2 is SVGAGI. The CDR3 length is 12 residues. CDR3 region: CASRMGETEAFF. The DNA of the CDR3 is TGTGCCAGCAGGATGGGCGAGACTGAAGCTTTCTTT.